This is a list of T cell receptor beta chains from one sample in a study of blood T cell repertoires in COVID-19. The method was immunoSEQ multiplex PCR; TCRdb's version includes in-frame clones alone and lacks a portion of them. The sample contains 130,000 to 150,000 clones, roughly 81% of which appear only once. Input material: peripheral blood. The receptors stem from a human donor with acute or convalescent COVID-19. The donor label of this sample is uncertain. The CDR3 runs from the conserved cysteine through the conserved F or W. The order of the fields is CDR3 length, J gene, D gene, clone size, V gene, CDR3 protein, CDR3 DNA. A D gene is named only where the DNA matches it firmly. The size of a clone is reported for some rows only, either as once, few or many, or as a class for expanded clones.

14 TRBJ2-5 TRBD1 NA TRBV3-1/TRBV3-2 CASSQDRLLETQYF TGTGCCAGCAGCCAGGACAGGCTGTTGGAGACCCAGTACTTC
13 TRBJ1-5 NA NA TRBV19 CASNSRINQPQHF TGTGCCAGTAATTCCAGAATCAATCAGCCCCAGCATTTT
16 TRBJ2-3 NA few TRBV3-1/TRBV3-2 CASSPGPGEGTDTQYF TGTGCCAGCAGCCCCGGCCCGGGGGAAGGCACAGATACGCAGTATTTT
13 TRBJ1-1 NA NA TRBV18 CASTSRGNTEAFF TGTGCCAGCACGAGCAGGGGGAACACTGAAGCTTTCTTT
16 TRBJ1-1 NA NA TRBV9 CASSVGSRGANTEAFF TGTGCCAGCAGCGTAGGGAGTAGAGGTGCGAACACTGAAGCTTTCTTT
15 TRBJ1-1 TRBD1 NA TRBV5-4 CASSPGQGEGTEAFF TGTGCCAGCAGCCCCGGACAGGGGGAGGGCACTGAAGCTTTCTTT
13 TRBJ2-7 NA NA TRBV7-9 CATITLEAYEQYF TGTGCCACCATTACCCTTGAGGCCTACGAGCAGTACTTC
14 TRBJ2-1 TRBD1 NA TRBV5-1 CASAEGAGAGEQFF TGCGCCAGCGCCGAGGGGGCAGGGGCCGGCGAGCAGTTCTTC
15 TRBJ1-4 TRBD1 NA TRBV5-6 CASSLATGANEKLFF TGTGCCAGCAGCTTGGCCACAGGGGCTAATGAAAAACTGTTTTTT
16 TRBJ1-1 TRBD1 NA TRBV7-8 CASSLSTSGGNTEAFF TGTGCCAGCAGCTTGTCCACCTCAGGGGGGAACACTGAAGCTTTCTTT
14 TRBJ1-6 NA NA TRBV7-8 CASSLGVRDSPLHF TGTGCCAGCAGCTTAGGGGTCAGGGATTCACCCCTCCACTTT
15 TRBJ1-2 NA few TRBV6-5 CASSPGTFLNYGYTF TGTGCCAGCAGCCCCGGGACATTCCTAAACTATGGCTACACCTTC
13 TRBJ2-7 NA NA TRBV30 CAWKGELEVEQYF TGTGCCTGGAAGGGAGAACTAGAGGTGGAGCAGTACTTC
15 TRBJ1-1 NA NA TRBV9 CASSIQATPGTEAFF TGTGCCAGCAGCATCCAGGCCACTCCGGGGACTGAAGCTTTCTTT
14 TRBJ2-7 TRBD1 NA TRBV6-5 CASSYVGRGHEQYF TGTGCCAGCAGTTACGTGGGCAGGGGGCACGAGCAGTACTTC
16 TRBJ2-3 TRBD2 once TRBV6-5 CASSYSIAGFTDTQYF TGTGCCAGCAGTTACTCGATAGCGGGGTTCACAGATACGCAGTATTTT
14 TRBJ1-3 NA NA TRBV2 CASSGRSSGNTIYF TGTGCCAGCAGTGGGCGGAGCTCTGGAAACACCATATATTTT
12 TRBJ2-7 NA NA TRBV5-1 CASSNAGDEQYF TGCGCCAGCAGCAACGCGGGCGACGAGCAGTACTTC
14 TRBJ1-1 NA NA TRBV3-1/TRBV3-2 CASSGLGSNTEAFF TGTGCCAGCAGCGGCCTCGGGTCGAACACTGAAGCTTTCTTT
17 TRBJ2-7 TRBD1 NA TRBV6-6 CASSRLPQGAQSYEQYF TGTGCCAGCAGTCGACTCCCCCAGGGGGCGCAGAGCTACGAGCAGTACTTC
16 TRBJ2-1 NA NA TRBV3-1/TRBV3-2 CASSQGGRGSWNEQFF TGTGCCAGCAGCCAAGGTGGCAGGGGAAGTTGGAATGAGCAGTTCTTC
15 TRBJ2-3 TRBD2 NA TRBV5-6 CASSFSGGASDTQYF TGTGCCAGCAGCTTTAGCGGGGGGGCCTCGGATACGCAGTATTTT
15 TRBJ1-2 TRBD1 NA TRBV6-4 CASSDYPGQAYGYTF TGTGCCAGCAGTGACTACCCGGGACAGGCGTATGGCTACACCTTC
14 TRBJ1-1 NA NA TRBV20-1 CSASTGLLNTEAFF TGCAGTGCTAGTACAGGGTTACTGAACACTGAAGCTTTCTTT
13 TRBJ2-5 NA few TRBV7-9 CASSLRLQETQYF TGTGCCAGCAGCTTGCGGCTGCAAGAGACCCAGTACTTC
14 TRBJ1-1 TRBD1 NA TRBV6-5 CASTLRGVNTEAFF TGTGCCAGTACCCTCAGGGGGGTCAACACTGAAGCTTTCTTT
11 TRBJ2-7 NA few TRBV20-1 CSAREYYEQYF TGCAGTGCTAGAGAGTACTACGAGCAGTACTTC
15 TRBJ1-5 TRBD1 NA TRBV9 CASSGTGAINQPQHF TGTGCCAGCAGCGGGACAGGGGCAATCAATCAGCCCCAGCATTTT
15 TRBJ1-1 TRBD1 NA TRBV7-2 CASSLPQGGATEAFF TGTGCCAGCAGCTTACCTCAGGGGGGTGCCACTGAAGCTTTCTTT
14 TRBJ2-7 NA NA TRBV6-5 CASSPDSRLYEQYF TGTGCCAGCAGCCCCGACTCACGCCTCTACGAGCAGTACTTC
14 TRBJ2-3 NA NA TRBV19 CASRKGGVGDTQYF TGTGCCAGTAGGAAGGGGGGGGTCGGAGATACGCAGTATTTT
14 TRBJ1-2 TRBD1 NA TRBV6-4 CASSDSPGQIPYTF TGTGCCAGCAGTGATTCTCCGGGACAGATACCCTACACCTTC
18 TRBJ1-3 NA NA TRBV11-2 CASSLDQFRVLSGNTIYF TGTGCCAGCAGCTTAGATCAATTCCGAGTTCTCTCTGGAAACACCATATATTTT
13 TRBJ1-4 NA NA TRBV7-8 CASSPRMSKKLFF TGTGCCAGCAGCCCCAGGATGAGTAAAAAACTGTTTTTT
15 TRBJ2-2 TRBD2 NA TRBV19 CASSREGRATGELFF TGTGCCAGTAGTAGGGAGGGGAGGGCCACCGGGGAGCTGTTTTTT
15 TRBJ2-2 TRBD1 NA TRBV9 CASSGGQGNTGELFF TGTGCCAGCAGTGGGGGACAGGGGAACACCGGGGAGCTGTTTTTT
15 TRBJ1-1 NA NA TRBV30 CAWTSSGQSNTEAFF TGTGCCTGGACTTCATCTGGACAGTCGAACACTGAAGCTTTCTTT
14 TRBJ1-2 TRBD1 NA TRBV4-2 CASSQETGGSGYTF TGTGCCAGCAGCCAGGAGACAGGGGGCTCTGGCTACACCTTC
15 TRBJ2-2 TRBD1 NA TRBV5-5 CASSWPGQGTGELFF TGTGCCAGCAGCTGGCCGGGACAGGGAACCGGGGAGCTGTTTTTT
15 TRBJ1-1 TRBD1 NA TRBV18 CASSQDRGMNTEAFF TGTGCCAGCTCACAGGACAGGGGGATGAACACTGAAGCTTTCTTT
15 TRBJ2-2 NA few TRBV5-1 CASSFGQGPTGELFF TGCGCCAGCAGCTTCGGGCAGGGCCCTACCGGGGAGCTGTTTTTT
17 TRBJ2-5 TRBD1 NA TRBV27 CASLPLFQKGGWETQYF TGTGCCAGTCTCCCTCTTTTCCAGAAAGGGGGCTGGGAGACCCAGTACTTC